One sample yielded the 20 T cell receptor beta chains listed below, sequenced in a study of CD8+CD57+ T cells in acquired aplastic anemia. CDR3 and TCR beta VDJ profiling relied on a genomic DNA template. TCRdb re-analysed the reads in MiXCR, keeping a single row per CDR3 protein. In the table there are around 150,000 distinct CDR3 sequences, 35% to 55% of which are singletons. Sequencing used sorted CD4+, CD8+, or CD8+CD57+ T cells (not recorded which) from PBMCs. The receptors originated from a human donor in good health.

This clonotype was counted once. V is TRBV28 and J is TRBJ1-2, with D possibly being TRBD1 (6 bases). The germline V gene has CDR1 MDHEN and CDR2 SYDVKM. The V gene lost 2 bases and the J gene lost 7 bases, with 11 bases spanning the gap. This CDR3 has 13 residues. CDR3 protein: CASSLGGGPGYTF. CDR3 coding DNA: TGTGCCAGCAGTTTAGGTGGGGGGCCTGGCTACACCTTC.

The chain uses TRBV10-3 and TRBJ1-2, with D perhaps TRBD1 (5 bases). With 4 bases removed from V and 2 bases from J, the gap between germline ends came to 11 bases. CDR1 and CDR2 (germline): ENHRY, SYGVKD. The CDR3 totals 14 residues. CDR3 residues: CAISGSRGNYGYTF. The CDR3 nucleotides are TGTGCCATCAGTGGCTCTCGGGGGAACTATGGCTACACCTTC.

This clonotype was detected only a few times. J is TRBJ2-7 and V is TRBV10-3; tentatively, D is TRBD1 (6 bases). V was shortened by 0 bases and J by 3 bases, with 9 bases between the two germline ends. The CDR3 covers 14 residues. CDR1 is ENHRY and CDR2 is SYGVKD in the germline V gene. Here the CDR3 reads CAISESQGHYEQYF. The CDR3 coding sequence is TGTGCCATCAGTGAGTCTCAGGGACACTACGAGCAGTACTTC.

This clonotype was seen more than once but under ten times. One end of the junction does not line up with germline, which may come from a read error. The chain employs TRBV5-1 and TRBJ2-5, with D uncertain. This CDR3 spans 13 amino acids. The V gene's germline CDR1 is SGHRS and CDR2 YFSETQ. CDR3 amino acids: CASSYGYQEAQYF. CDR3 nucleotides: TGCGCCAGCAGCTATGGGTATCAAGAGGCCCAGTACTTC.

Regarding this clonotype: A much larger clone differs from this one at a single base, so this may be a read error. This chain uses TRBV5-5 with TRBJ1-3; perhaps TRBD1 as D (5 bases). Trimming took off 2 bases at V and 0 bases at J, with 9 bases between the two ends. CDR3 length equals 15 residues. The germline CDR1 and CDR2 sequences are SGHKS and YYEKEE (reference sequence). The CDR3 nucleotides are TGTGCCAGCAGCTTACAGGAACTCTCTGGAAACACCATATATTTT. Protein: CASSLQELSGNTIYF.

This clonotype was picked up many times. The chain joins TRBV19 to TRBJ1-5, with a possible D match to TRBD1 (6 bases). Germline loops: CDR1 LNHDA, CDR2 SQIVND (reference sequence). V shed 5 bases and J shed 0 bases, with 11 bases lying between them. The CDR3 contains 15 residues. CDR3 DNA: TGTGCCAGTAGTGTTTTACAGGGTAGCAATCAGCCCCAGCATTTT. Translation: CASSVLQGSNQPQHF.

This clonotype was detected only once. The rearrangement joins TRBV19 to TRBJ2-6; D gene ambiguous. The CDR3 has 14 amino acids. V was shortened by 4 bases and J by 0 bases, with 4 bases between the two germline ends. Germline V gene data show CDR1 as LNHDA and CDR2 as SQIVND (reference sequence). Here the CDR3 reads CASSRGSGANVLTF. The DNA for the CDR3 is TGTGCCAGTAGTAGGGGCTCTGGGGCCAACGTCCTGACTTTC.

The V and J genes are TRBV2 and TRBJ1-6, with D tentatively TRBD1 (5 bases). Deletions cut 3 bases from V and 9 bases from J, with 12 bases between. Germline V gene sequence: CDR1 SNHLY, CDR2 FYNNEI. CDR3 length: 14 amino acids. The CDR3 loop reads CASSEAGGGSPLHF. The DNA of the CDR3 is TGTGCCAGCAGTGAGGCCGGGGGAGGTTCACCCCTCCACTTT.

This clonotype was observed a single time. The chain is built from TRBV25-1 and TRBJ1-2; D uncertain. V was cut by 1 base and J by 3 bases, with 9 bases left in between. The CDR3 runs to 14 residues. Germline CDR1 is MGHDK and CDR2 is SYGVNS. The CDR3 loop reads CASSEWGQDYGYTF. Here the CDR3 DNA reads TGTGCCAGCAGTGAATGGGGTCAGGACTATGGCTACACCTTC.

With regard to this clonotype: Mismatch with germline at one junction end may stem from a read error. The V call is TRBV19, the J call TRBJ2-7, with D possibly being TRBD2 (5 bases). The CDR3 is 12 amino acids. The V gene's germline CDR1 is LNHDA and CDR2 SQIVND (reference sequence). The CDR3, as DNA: TGTGCCAGTAGTATAGGGACTCTCGAGCGGTACTTC. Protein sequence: CASSIGTLERYF.

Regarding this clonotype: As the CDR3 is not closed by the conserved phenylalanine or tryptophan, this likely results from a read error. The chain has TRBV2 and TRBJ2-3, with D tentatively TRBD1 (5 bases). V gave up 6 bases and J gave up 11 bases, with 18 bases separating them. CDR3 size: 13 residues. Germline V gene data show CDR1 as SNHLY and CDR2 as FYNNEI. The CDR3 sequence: CASSLTGQGKQYI. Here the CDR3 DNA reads TGTGCCAGCAGCTTAACAGGTCAGGGCAAGCAGTATATT.

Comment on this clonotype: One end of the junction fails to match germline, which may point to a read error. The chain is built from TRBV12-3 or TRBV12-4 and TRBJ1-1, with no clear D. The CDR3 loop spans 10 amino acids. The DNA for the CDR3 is TGTGCCAGCAGTTTCAGATCAGCACAGTTT. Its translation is CASSFRSAQF.

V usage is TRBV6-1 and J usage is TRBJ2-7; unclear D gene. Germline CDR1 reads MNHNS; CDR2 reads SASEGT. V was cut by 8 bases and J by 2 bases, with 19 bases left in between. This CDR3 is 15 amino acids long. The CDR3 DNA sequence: TGTGCCAGCCGCCATGGGAATTATGGGCCCTACGAGCAGTACTTC. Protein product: CASRHGNYGPYEQYF.

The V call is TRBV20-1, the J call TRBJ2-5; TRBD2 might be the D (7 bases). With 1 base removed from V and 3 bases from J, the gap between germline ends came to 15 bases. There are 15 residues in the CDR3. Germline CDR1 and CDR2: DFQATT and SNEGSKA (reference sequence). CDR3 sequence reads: CSARGSGAGEETQYF. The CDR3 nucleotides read TGCAGTGCTAGAGGTTCGGGGGCGGGAGAAGAGACCCAGTACTTC.

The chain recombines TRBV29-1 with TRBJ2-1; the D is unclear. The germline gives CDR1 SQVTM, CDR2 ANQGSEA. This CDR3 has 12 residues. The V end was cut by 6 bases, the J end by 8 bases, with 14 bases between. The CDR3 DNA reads TGCAGCGTCGCGGCCGAGTACTATGAGCAGTTCTTC. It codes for CSVAAEYYEQFF.

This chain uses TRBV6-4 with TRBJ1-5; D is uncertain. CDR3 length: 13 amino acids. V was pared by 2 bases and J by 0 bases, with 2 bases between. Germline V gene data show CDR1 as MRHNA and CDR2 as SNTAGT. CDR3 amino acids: CASSDNSNQPQHF. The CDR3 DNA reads TGTGCCAGCAGTGACAATAGCAATCAGCCCCAGCATTTT.

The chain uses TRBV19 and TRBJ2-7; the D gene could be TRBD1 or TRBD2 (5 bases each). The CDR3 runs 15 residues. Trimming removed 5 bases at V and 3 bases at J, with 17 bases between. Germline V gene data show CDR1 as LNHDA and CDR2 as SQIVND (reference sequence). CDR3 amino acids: CASSEGRYVDYEQYF. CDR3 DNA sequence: TGTGCCAGTAGTGAGGGACGGTACGTTGACTACGAGCAGTACTTC.

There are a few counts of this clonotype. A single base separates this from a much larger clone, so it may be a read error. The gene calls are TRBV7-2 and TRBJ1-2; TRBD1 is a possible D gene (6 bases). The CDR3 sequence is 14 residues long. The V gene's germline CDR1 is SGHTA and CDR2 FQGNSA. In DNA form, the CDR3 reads TGTGCCAGTCCGCGGGGGGGCTCTAACTATGGCCACACCTTC. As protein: CASPRGGSNYGHTF.

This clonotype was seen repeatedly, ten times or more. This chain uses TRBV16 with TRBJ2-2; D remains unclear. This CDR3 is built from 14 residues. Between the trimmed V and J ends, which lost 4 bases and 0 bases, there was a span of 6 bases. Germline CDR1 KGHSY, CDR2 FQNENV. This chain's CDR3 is CASSLRANTGELFF. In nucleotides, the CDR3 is TGTGCCAGCAGCCTAAGAGCGAACACCGGGGAGCTGTTTTTT.

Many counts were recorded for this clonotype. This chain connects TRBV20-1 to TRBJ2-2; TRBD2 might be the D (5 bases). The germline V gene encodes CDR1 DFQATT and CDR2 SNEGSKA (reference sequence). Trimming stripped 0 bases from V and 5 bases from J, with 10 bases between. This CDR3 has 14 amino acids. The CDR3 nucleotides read TGCAGTGCTAGAGACTCTAGCTGGACCGGGGAGCTGTTTTTT. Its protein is CSARDSSWTGELFF.